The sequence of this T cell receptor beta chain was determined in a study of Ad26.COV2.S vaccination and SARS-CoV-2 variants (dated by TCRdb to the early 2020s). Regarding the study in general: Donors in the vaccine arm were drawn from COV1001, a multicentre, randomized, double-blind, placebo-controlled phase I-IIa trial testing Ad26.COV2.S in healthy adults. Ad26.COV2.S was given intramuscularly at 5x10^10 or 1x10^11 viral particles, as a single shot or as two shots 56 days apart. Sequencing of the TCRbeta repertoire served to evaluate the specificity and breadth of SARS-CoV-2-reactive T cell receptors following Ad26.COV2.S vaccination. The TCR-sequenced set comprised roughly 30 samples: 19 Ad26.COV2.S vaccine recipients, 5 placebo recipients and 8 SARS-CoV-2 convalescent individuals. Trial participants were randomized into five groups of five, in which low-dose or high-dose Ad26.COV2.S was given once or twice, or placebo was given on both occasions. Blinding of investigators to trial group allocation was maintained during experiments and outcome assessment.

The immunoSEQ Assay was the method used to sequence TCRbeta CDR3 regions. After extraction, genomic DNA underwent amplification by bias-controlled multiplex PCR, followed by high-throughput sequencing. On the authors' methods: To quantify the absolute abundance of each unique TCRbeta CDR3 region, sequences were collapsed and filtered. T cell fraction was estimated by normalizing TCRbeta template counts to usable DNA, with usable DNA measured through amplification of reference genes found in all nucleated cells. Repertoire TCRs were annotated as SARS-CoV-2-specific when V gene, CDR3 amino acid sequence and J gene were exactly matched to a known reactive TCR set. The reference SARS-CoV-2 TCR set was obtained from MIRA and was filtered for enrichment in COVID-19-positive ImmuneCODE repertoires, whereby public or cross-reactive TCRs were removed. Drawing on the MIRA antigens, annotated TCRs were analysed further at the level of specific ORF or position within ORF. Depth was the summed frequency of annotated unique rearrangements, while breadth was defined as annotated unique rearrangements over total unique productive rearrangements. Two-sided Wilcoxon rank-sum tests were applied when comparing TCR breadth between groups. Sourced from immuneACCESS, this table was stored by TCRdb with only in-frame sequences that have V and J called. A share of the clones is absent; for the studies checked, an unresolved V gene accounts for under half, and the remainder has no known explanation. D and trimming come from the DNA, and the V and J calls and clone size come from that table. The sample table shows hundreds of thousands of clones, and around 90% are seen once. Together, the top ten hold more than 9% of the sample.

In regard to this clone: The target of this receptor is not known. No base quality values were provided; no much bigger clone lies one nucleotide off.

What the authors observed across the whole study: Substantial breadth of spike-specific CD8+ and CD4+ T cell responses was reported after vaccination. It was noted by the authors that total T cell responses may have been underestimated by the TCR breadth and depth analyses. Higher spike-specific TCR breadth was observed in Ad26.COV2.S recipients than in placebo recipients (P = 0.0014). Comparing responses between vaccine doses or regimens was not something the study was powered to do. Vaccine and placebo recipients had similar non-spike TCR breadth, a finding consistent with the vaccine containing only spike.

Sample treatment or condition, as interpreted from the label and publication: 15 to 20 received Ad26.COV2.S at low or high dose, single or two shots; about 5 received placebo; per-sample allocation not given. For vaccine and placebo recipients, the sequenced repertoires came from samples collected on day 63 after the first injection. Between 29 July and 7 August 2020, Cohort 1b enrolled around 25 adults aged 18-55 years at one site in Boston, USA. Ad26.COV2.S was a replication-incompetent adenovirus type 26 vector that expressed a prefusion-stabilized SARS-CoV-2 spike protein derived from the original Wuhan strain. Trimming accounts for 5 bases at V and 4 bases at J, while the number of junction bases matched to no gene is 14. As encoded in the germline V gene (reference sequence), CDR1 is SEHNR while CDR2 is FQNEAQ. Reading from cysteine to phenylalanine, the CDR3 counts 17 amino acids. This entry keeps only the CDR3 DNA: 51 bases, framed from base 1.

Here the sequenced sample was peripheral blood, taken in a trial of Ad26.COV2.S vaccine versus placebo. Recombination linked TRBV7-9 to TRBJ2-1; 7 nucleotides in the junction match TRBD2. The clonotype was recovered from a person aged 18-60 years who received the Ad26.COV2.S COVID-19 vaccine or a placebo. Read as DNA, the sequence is TGTGCCAGCAGCCACCCCACTCTAGCGGCACGGTACAATGAGCAGTTCTTC. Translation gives CASSHPTLAARYNEQFF.